This T cell receptor (beta chain) comes out of a study of blood T cell repertoires in COVID-19. Across the study: Samples came from the United States, Italy and Spain, spanning acute and convalescent COVID-19. T cells, B-cell-depleted T cells, or PBMCs provided the cDNA or gDNA that served as material.

In the authors' methods: Amplification of reference gene primers was used by the study to estimate nucleated cell counts. Sequencing was performed with immunoSEQ multiplex PCR; in TCRdb, only in-frame clones are kept and a portion is missing. Clone size and V and J calls were adopted from that table, with D and trimming inferred from the DNA. The repertoire has about 110,000 clones, over 80% of them found once; the top ten carry roughly 4%. There are 12 residues in the CDR3. CDR1 MDHEN and CDR2 SYDVKM come from the germline V gene. Trimming took 6 bases from V and 3 from J; bases not matched to a gene: 1.

Source material: peripheral blood. This receptor was obtained from a woman between 65 and 79 years old with acute or convalescent COVID-19. V usage is TRBV28 and J usage is TRBJ1-2; 7 nucleotides match TRBD1. The CDR3: CASSGTDYGYTF. CDR3 nucleotides: TGTGCCAGCAGCGGGACAGACTATGGCTACACCTTC.